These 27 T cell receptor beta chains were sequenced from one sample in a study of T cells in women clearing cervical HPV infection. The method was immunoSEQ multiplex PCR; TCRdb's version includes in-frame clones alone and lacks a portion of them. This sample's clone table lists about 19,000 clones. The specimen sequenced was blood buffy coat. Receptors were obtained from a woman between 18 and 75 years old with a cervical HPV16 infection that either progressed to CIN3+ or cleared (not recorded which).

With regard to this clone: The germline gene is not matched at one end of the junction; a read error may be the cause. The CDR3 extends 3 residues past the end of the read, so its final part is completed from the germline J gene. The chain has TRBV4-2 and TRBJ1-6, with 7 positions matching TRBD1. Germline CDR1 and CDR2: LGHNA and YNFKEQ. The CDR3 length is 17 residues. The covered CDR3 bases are TGCGCCAGCAGCCAAGATCTATCCGGGACAGTTCATTCACCC. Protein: CASSQDLSGTVHSP. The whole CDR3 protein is CASSQDLSGTVHSPLHF.

CDR3 residues: CASSSTRGGETQYF. The DNA read from the CDR3 is TGCGCCAGCAGCTCAACGCGGGGGGGGGAGACC. The V gene is TRBV5-1, the J gene TRBJ2-5; 9 nucleotides agree with TRBD2. The CDR3 goes on 3 residues after the read ends, and that part is filled in from the germline J gene. CDR1 SGHRS and CDR2 YFSETQ come from the germline V gene. The CDR3 has 14 amino acids. V lost 3 bases, J lost 5 bases, and 5 bases stayed unmatched.

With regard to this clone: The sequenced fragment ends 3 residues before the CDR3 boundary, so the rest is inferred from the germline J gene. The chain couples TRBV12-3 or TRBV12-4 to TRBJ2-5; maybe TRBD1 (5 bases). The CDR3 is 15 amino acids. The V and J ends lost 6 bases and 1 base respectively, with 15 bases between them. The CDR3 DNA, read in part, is TGTGCCAGCAGCTCATACAGGAAAAGCCAAGAGACC. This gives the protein CASSSYRKSQET. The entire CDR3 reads CASSSYRKSQETQYF.

CDR3 region: CASSLDGSGETQYF. The sequenced part of the CDR3 DNA is TGCGCCAGCAGCTTGGATGGCAGTGGAGAGACC. The chain is built from TRBV5-1 and TRBJ2-5, with D hard to call. Read coverage stops 3 residues before the CDR3 terminus; the germline J gene supplies the remainder. The CDR3 is 14 amino acids. Germline V CDR1 and CDR2: SGHRS, YFSETQ. Trimming stripped 0 bases from V and 4 bases from J, with 10 bases between.

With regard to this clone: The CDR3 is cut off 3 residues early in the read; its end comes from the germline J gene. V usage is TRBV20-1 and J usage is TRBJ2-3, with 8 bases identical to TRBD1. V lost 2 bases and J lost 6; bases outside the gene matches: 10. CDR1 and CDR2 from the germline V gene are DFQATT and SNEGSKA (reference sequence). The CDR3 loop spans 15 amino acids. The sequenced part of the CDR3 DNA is TGCAGTGCTAGACCGCGGCAGGGGGCTCAGGATACG. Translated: CSARPRQGAQDT. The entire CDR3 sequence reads CSARPRQGAQDTQYF.

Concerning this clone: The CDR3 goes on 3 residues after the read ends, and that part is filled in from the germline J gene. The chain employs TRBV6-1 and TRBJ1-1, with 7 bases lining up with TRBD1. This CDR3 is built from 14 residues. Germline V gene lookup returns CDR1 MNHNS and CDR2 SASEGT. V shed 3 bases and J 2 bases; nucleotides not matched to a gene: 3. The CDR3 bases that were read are TGTGCCAGCAGTGAGACAGGGTTTAACACTGAA. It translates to CASSETGFNTE. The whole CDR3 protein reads CASSETGFNTEAFF.

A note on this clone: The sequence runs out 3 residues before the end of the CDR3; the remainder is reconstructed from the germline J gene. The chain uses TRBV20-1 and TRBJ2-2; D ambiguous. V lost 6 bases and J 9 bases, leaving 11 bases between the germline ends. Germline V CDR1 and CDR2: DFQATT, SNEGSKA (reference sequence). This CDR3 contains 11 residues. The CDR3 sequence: CSALVLRELFF. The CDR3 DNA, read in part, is TGCAGTGCACTGGTGCTAAGGGAG.

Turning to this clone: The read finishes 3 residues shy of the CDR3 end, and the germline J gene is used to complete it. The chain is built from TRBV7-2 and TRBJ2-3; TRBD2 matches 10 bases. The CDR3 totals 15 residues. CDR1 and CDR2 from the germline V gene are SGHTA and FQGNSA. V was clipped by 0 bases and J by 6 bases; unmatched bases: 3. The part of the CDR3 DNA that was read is TGTGCCAGCAGCTTAGCTAGCGGGGGGTTTGATACG. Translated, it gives CASSLASGGFDT. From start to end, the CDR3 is CASSLASGGFDTQYF.

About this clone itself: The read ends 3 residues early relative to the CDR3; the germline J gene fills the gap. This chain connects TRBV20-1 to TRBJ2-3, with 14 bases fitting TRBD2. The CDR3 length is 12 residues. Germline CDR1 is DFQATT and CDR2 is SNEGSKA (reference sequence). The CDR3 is CSARLAGGPQYF. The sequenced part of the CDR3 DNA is TGCAGTGCAAGACTAGCGGGGGGGCCG.

The CDR3: CASLAGGQETQYF. The CDR3 DNA, read in part, is TGTGCCAGCCTAGCGGGGGGCCAAGAGACC. This rearrangement joins TRBV13 to TRBJ2-5; the match to TRBD2 covers 11 bases. The sequence runs out 3 residues before the end of the CDR3; the remainder is reconstructed from the germline J gene. The germline CDR1 and CDR2 sequences are PRHDT and FYEKMQ (reference sequence). CDR3 length: 13 residues. V dropped 8 bases and J dropped 1; count of bases not matched to a gene: 0.

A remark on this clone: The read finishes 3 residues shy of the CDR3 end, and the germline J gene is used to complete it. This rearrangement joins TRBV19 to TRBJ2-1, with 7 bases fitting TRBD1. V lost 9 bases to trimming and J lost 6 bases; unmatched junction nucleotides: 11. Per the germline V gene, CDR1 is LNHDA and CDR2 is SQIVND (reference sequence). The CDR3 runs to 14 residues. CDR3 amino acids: CASEPPGTVNEQFF. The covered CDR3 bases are TGTGCCAGCGAACCTCCCGGGACAGTCAATGAG.

CDR3 amino acids: CASSGEANTEAFF. The covered CDR3 bases are TGTGCCAGCAGTGGTGAGGCGAACACTGAA. V is TRBV6-1 and J is TRBJ1-1, with D unclear. The sequenced fragment ends 3 residues before the CDR3 boundary, so the rest is inferred from the germline J gene. The CDR3 has 13 residues. Germline values: CDR1 MNHNS, CDR2 SASEGT. V was cut by 4 bases and J by 1 base, with 7 bases left in between.

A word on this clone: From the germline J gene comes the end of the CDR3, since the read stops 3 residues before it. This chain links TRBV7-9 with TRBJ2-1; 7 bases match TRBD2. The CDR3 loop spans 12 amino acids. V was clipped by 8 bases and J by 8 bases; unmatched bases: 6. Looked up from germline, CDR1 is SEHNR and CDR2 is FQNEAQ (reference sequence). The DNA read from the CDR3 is TGTGCCAGCGGACTAGGCGCCGATGAG. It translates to CASGLGADE. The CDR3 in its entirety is CASGLGADEQFF.

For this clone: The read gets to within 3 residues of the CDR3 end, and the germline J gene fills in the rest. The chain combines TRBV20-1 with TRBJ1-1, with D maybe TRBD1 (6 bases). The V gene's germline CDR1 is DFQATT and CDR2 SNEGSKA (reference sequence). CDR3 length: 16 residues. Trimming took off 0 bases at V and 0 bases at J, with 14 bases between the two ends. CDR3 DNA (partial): TGCAGTGCTAGAGAGGGTACAGGGCTGATGAACACTGAA. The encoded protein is CSAREGTGLMNTE. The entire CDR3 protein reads CSAREGTGLMNTEAFF.

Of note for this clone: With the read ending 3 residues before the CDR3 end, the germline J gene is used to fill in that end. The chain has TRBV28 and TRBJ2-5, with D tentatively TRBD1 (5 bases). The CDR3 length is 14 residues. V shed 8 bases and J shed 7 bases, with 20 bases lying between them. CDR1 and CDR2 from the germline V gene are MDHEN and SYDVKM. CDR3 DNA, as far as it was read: TGTGCCAGCTCAGCGAGTGGAAGGGGAAGGACC. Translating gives CASSASGRGRT. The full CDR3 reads CASSASGRGRTQYF.

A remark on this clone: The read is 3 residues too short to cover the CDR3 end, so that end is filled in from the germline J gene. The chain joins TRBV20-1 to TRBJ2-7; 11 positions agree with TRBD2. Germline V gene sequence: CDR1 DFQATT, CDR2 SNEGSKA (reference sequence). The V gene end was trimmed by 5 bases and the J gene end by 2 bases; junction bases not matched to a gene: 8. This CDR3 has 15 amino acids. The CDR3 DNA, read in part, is TGCAGTGCTGGAAAACTAGCGGGGGCTACCTACGAG. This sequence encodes CSAGKLAGATYE. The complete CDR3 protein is CSAGKLAGATYEQYF.

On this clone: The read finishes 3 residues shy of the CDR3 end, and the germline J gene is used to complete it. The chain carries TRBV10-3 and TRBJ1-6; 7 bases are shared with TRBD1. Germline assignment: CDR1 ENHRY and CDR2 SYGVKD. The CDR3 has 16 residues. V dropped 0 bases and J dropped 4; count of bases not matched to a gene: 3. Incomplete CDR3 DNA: TGTGCCATCAGTGAGTCGACAGGGAGTTATAATTCACCC. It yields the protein CAISESTGSYNSP. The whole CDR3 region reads CAISESTGSYNSPLHF.

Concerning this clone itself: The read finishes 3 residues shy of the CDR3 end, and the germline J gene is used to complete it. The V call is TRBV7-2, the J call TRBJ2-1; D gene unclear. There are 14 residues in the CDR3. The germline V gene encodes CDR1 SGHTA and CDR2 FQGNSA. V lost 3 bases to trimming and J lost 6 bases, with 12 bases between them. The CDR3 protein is CASSFDAASNEQFF. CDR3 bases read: TGTGCCAGCAGCTTCGACGCAGCTAGCAATGAG.

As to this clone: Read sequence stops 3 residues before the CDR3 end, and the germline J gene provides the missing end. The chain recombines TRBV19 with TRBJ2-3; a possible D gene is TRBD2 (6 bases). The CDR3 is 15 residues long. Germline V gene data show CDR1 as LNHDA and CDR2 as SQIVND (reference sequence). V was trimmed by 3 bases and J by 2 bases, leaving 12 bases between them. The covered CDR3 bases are TGTGCCAGTAGTATTGTGGGGGGATCCACAGATACG. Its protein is CASSIVGGSTDT. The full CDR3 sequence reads CASSIVGGSTDTQYF.

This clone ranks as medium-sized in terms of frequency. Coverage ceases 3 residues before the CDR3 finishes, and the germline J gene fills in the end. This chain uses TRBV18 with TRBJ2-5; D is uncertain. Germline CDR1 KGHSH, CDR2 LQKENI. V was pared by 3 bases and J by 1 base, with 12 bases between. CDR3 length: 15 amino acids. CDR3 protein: CASSPAQALQETQYF. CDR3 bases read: TGTGCCAGCTCACCGGCCCAGGCTCTCCAAGAGACC.

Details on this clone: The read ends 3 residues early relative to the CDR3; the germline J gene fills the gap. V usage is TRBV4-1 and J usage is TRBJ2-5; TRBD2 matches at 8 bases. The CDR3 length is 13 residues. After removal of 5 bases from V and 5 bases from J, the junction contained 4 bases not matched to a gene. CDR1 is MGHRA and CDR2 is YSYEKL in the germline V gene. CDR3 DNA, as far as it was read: TGCGCCAGCAGCGGGGAGCGGGGGGAGACC. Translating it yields CASSGERGET. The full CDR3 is CASSGERGETQYF.

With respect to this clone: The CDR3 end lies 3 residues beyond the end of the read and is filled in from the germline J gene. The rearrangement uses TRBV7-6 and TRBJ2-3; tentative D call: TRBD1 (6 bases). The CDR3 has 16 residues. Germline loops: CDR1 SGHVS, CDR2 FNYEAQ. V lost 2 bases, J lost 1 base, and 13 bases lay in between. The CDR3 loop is CASSLLSGHRTDTQYF. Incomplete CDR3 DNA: TGTGCCAGCAGCTTACTCTCGGGACACCGCACAGATACG.

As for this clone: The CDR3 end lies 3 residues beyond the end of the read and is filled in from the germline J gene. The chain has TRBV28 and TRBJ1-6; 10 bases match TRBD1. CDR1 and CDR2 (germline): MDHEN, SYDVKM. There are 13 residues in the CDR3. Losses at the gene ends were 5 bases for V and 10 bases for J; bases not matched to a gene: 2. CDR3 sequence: CASSGQGESPLHF. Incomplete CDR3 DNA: TGTGCCAGCAGTGGACAGGGGGAATCACCC. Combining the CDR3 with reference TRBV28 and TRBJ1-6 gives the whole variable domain DVKVTQSSRYLVKRTGEKVFLECVQDMDHENMFWYRQDPGLGLRLIYFSYDVKMKEKGDIPEGYSVSREKKERFSLILESASTNQTSMYLCASSGQGESPLHFGNGTRLTVT.

CDR3 DNA (partial): TGTGCCAGCAGTCTTAGTCGTTACGAG. Protein product: CASSLSRYE. The CDR3 in its entirety is CASSLSRYEAFF. The gene calls are TRBV6-2 or TRBV6-3 and TRBJ1-1, with D hard to call. Sequencing ends 3 residues short of the CDR3 end; the germline J gene provides the rest. The CDR3 loop spans 12 amino acids. The germline gives CDR1 MNHEY, CDR2 SVGEGT.

This CDR3 is CATSETRTGVGTGELFF. The CDR3 DNA, read in part, is TGTGCCACCAGTGAGACGCGGACAGGGGTCGGCACCGGGGAG. The chain employs TRBV24-1 and TRBJ2-2; 9 bases are shared with TRBD1. The read finishes 3 residues shy of the CDR3 end, and the germline J gene is used to complete it. The CDR3 runs 17 residues. Germline loops: CDR1 KGHDR, CDR2 SFDVKD. Losses at the gene ends were 4 bases for V and 4 bases for J; bases not matched to a gene: 9.

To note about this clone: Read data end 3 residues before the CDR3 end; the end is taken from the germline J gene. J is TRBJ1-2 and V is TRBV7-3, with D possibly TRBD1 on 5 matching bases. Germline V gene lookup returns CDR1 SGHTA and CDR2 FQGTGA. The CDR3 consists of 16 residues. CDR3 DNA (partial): TGTGCCAGCAGCTCCCCCCCGGGGGGTAGCACAGATAGG. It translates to CASSSPPGGSTDR. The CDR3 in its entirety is CASSSPPGGSTDRYTF. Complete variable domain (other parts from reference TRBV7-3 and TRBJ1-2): GAGVSQTPSNKVTEKGKYVELRCDPISGHTALYWYRQSLGQGPEFLIYFQGTGAADDSGLPNDRFFAVRPEGSVSTLKIQRTERGDSAVYLCASSSPPGGSTDRYTFGSGTRLTVV.

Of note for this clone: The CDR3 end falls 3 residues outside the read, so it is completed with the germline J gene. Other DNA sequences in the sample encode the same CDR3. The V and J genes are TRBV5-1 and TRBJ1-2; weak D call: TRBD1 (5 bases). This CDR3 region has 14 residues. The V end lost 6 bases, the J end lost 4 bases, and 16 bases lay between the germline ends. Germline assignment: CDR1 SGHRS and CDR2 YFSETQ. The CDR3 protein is CASTLDSVSYGYTF. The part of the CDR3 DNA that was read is TGCGCCAGCACCCTCGACAGCGTTTCCTATGGC. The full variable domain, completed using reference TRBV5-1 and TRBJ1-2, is KAGVTQTPRYLIKTRGQQVTLSCSPISGHRSVSWYQQTPGQGLQFLFEYFSETQRNKGNFPGRFSGRQFSNSRSEMNVSTLELGDSALYLCASTLDSVSYGYTFGSGTRLTVV.